The 21 T cell receptor beta chains below come from one sample, sequenced in a study of T cells in Graves' hyperthyroidism and ophthalmopathy. The CDR3 regions of TCR beta were amplified from RNA transcripts. When the TCR CDR3 underwent first-round RT-PCR, the HTBI primer set was used. TCRdb processed the multiplex PCR reads anew with MiXCR; each CDR3 protein has one entry. The sample holds 450,000 to 700,000 distinct CDR3 sequences; 46% are singletons and the top ten take around 20%. The sequencing input was peripheral blood or thyroid tissue (not recorded which). All receptors come from an adult woman with Graves' disease, either hyperthyroidism or ophthalmopathy (not recorded which).

The chain couples TRBV10-3 to TRBJ1-6; 7 nucleotides line up with TRBD1. Trimming at V came to 7 bases and at J to 0 bases, leaving 3 bases not matched to a gene. The CDR3 consists of 15 residues. Germline assignment: CDR1 ENHRY and CDR2 SYGVKD. The CDR3 DNA sequence: TGTGCCATCAAGGGGGACAGCTCCTATAATTCACCCCTCCACTTT. Its protein is CAIKGDSSYNSPLHF.

This clonotype was picked up a small number of times. J is TRBJ1-2 and V is TRBV29-1, with D possibly being TRBD1 (6 bases). This CDR3 is built from 13 residues. V was trimmed by 6 bases and J by 8 bases, leaving 19 bases between them. Germline loops: CDR1 SQVTM, CDR2 ANQGSEA. This CDR3 reads CSVEQGPYAGYTF. CDR3 DNA sequence: TGCAGCGTAGAACAGGGACCCTATGCAGGCTACACCTTC.

The gene calls are TRBV29-1 and TRBJ1-2; 8 bases are shared with TRBD1. V trimming: 3 bases; J trimming: 8 bases; junction bases outside the gene matches: 8. The CDR3 runs 13 residues. Germline V gene data show CDR1 as SQVTM and CDR2 as ANQGSEA. The CDR3 spells CSVDGTGQAGYTF. The CDR3 DNA reads TGCAGCGTTGATGGGACAGGCCAAGCGGGCTACACCTTC. The full variable domain, rest sourced from reference TRBV29-1 and TRBJ1-2, is SAVISQKPSRDICQRGTSLTIQCQVDSQVTMMFWYRQQPGQSLTLIATANQGSEATYESGFVIDKFPISRPNLTFSTLTVSNMSPEDSSIYLCSVDGTGQAGYTFGSGTRLTVV.

This clonotype was counted only a few times. The chain uses TRBV11-2 and TRBJ2-5, with TRBD2 matching 10 bases. The CDR3 spans 15 residues. V lost 4 bases and J lost 4; bases outside the gene matches: 6. Germline V lookup: CDR1 SGHAT, CDR2 FQNNGV. CDR3: CASSYLAGGGETQYF. The CDR3 nucleotides read TGTGCCAGCAGCTACTTAGCGGGAGGAGGAGAGACCCAGTACTTC.

The table lists this clonotype with many counts. V usage is TRBV4-1 and J usage is TRBJ2-7, with 8 bases aligning to TRBD1. In germline, CDR1 is MGHRA, CDR2 YSYEKL. The ends lost 4 bases at V and 1 base at J; junction bases unmatched: 9. The CDR3 spans 16 residues. CDR3: CASSPRTGQWSYEQYF. The CDR3 DNA reads as TGCGCCAGCAGCCCGAGGACAGGGCAATGGTCCTACGAGCAGTACTTC.

A word on this clonotype: A junction boundary mismatches the germline segment, possibly from a read error. The chain combines TRBV7-2 with TRBJ2-2; D remains unclear. Germline V lookup: CDR1 SGHTA, CDR2 FQGNSA. The CDR3 spans 9 residues. For the CDR3, the DNA is TGTGCCAGCAGCTTAGCGGCCAGTTTT. Translation: CASSLAASF. Combining the CDR3 with reference TRBV7-2 and TRBJ2-2 gives the whole variable domain GAGVSQSPSNKVTEKGKDVELRCDPISGHTALYWYRQSLGQGLEFLIYFQGNSAPDKSGLPSDRFSAERTGGSVSTLTIQRTQQEDSAVYLCASSLAASFGEGSRLTVL.

The chain carries TRBV11-1 and TRBJ2-7; D remains ambiguous. Germline V gene data show CDR1 as SGHAT and CDR2 as FQDESV (reference sequence). The CDR3 runs to 14 residues. The V end lost 2 bases, the J end lost 3 bases, and 11 bases lay between the germline ends. The CDR3 loop reads CASSLPGLLYEQYF. In DNA, the CDR3 is TGTGCCAGCAGCTTACCGGGTCTTCTCTACGAGCAGTACTTC.

This clonotype has only a few counts. The CDR3 end shows no conserved phenylalanine or tryptophan, and so a read error is likely. Because the CDR3's place on the DNA is in doubt, the DNA is left out and the CDR3 is given as listed by TCRdb. This chain links TRBV10-2 with TRBJ2-5. Inclusive of both ends, the CDR3 amounts to 11 amino acids. Germline V gene sequence: CDR1 WSHSY, CDR2 SAAADI. CDR3 residues: CASSESTYRYY.

The V gene is TRBV7-2, the J gene TRBJ1-6; TRBD1 matches at 7 bases. The germline V gene encodes CDR1 SGHTA and CDR2 FQGNSA. This CDR3 comprises 14 residues. With V trimmed by 4 bases and J by 10 bases, 7 bases remained unmatched. CDR3 in amino acids: CASSSPGQSSPLHF. In nucleotides, the CDR3 is TGTGCCAGCAGCTCGCCGGGACAGTCGTCACCCCTCCACTTT.

The genes are TRBV12-3 or TRBV12-4 and TRBJ2-5; 8 bases map to TRBD2. Trimming at V came to 6 bases and at J to 6 bases, leaving 9 bases not matched to a gene. The CDR3 is 14 residues long. The CDR3 sequence: CASSWTPGGKTQYF. The CDR3 bases are TGTGCCAGCAGCTGGACGCCGGGGGGGAAGACCCAGTACTTC.

This clonotype appeared a few times. The chain combines TRBV30 with TRBJ1-4; D is undetermined. V lost 4 bases to trimming and J lost 6 bases, with 15 bases between them. CDR1 and CDR2 (germline): GTSNPN, SVGIG (reference sequence). This CDR3 is 14 amino acids long. The CDR3: CAWTADGRYEKLFF. The CDR3 DNA follows: TGTGCCTGGACAGCCGACGGGAGGTATGAAAAACTGTTTTTT.

This clonotype showed up many times. The chain has TRBV7-9 and TRBJ2-7; D uncertain. This CDR3 has 14 amino acids. CDR1 and CDR2 from the germline V gene are SEHNR and FQNEAQ (reference sequence). V was pared by 3 bases and J by 1 base, with 10 bases between. The CDR3: CASSFSRASYEQYF. The CDR3 coding sequence is TGTGCCAGCAGCTTTTCGAGAGCGTCCTACGAGCAGTACTTC.

The chain couples TRBV18 to TRBJ1-2, with no clear D. The CDR3 totals 14 residues. Germline CDR1 reads KGHSH; CDR2 reads LQKENI. V lost 8 bases and J lost 7, with 20 bases in between. Here the CDR3 reads CASGPGQLRRGYTF. DNA for the CDR3: TGTGCCAGCGGACCGGGCCAACTTAGGCGTGGCTACACCTTC.

This chain uses TRBV5-5 with TRBJ2-5; 11 nucleotides align to TRBD1. J gave up 4 bases and V 4 bases, and 6 bases lay outside the gene matches. CDR1 and CDR2 (germline): SGHKS, YYEKEE (reference sequence). The CDR3 consists of 15 residues. In DNA form, the CDR3 reads TGTGCCAGCAGCATCTCAGGACAGGGGGCAGAGACCCAGTACTTC. This translates into CASSISGQGAETQYF.

This clonotype was picked up many times. The V call is TRBV5-6, the J call TRBJ1-2; maybe TRBD1 (5 bases). Trimming removed 3 bases at V and 8 bases at J, with 17 bases between. CDR1 is SGHDT and CDR2 is YYEEEE in the germline V gene. This CDR3 is 14 amino acids long. CDR3 in DNA: TGTGCCAGCAGCTACACGGGACGACGATTAGGCTACACCTTC. The encoded protein is CASSYTGRRLGYTF.

This clonotype has ten or more counts. This chain links TRBV7-9 with TRBJ1-4; D not resolved. Trimming took 0 bases from V and 4 from J, leaving 6 bases between them. The CDR3 covers 14 residues. Per germline, CDR1 SEHNR and CDR2 FQNEAQ (reference sequence). CDR3 in DNA: TGTGCCAGCAGCTTAGCCGGGAATAATGAAAAACTGTTTTTT. It translates to CASSLAGNNEKLFF.

About this clonotype itself: One junction end does not reproduce the germline sequence, and a read error may be involved. This CDR3 reads CASSIDYGELFF. CDR3 coding DNA: TGTGCCAGTAGTATCGACTACGGGGAGCTGTTTTTT. This rearrangement joins TRBV29-1 to TRBJ2-2, with D perhaps matching TRBD2 (5 bases). CDR3 length equals 12 residues. Per the germline V gene, CDR1 is SQVTM and CDR2 is ANQGSEA.

The chain has TRBV5-8 and TRBJ2-5, with 9 positions matching TRBD1. J lost 1 base, V lost 0 bases, and 4 bases had no gene match. Germline V gene lookup returns CDR1 SGHTS and CDR2 YDEGEE. This CDR3 contains 16 residues. As DNA, the CDR3 is TGTGCCAGCAGCTTGGGGCCGGGACAGGGCCAAGAGACCCAGTACTTC. As protein: CASSLGPGQGQETQYF.

This chain joins TRBV7-9 and TRBJ2-7; D may be TRBD2 (5 bases). The CDR3 is made up of 16 amino acids. V was cut by 4 bases and J by 0 bases, with 16 bases left in between. Germline V lookup: CDR1 SEHNR, CDR2 FQNEAQ (reference sequence). The CDR3 sequence: CASSSTPGSYSYEQYF. CDR3 nucleotides: TGTGCCAGCAGCTCCACGCCGGGGTCTTACTCCTACGAGCAGTACTTC.

The J gene is TRBJ1-1, the V gene TRBV25-1, with D uncertain. The CDR3 is 14 residues long. With 6 bases removed from V and 0 bases from J, the gap between germline ends came to 11 bases. Germline V gives CDR1 MGHDK, CDR2 SYGVNS. The CDR3 DNA sequence: TGTGCCAGCAGCATCGGGGAGATGAACACTGAAGCTTTCTTT. This codes for CASSIGEMNTEAFF.

This clonotype was counted a few times. The CDR3 loop reads CASSASGRTTYEQYF. The CDR3 DNA is TGTGCCAGCAGTGCGAGCGGGAGGACTACCTACGAGCAGTACTTC. The V call is TRBV28, the J call TRBJ2-7; 9 bases fit TRBD2. Trimming at V came to 5 bases and at J to 2 bases, leaving 7 bases not matched to a gene. The CDR3 runs to 15 residues. Germline V lookup: CDR1 MDHEN, CDR2 SYDVKM.